A selection of T cell receptor beta chains follows, all from one sample in a study of vaccination effects on CD4 cells after COVID-19. These receptors lack a known antigen. Produced via immunoSEQ multiplex PCR; TCRdb's table is partial and in-frame only. This table holds about 54,000 clones, 75% to 90% found once. This sample comprised CD4+ T cells from PBMCs cultured with HCoV-229E spike peptides, obtained before COVID-19 vaccination. The receptors stem from a human donor who received a COVID-19 vaccine. The CDR3 runs from the conserved cysteine through the conserved F or W. Fields, in order: D gene, clone size, J gene, V gene, CDR3 length, CDR3 protein, CDR3 DNA. The D gene is left open where the match is weak. Only part of the rows carry a size: once, few, many, or a class if the clone is expanded.

>NA|NA|TRBJ2-5|TRBV7-2|15
CASSSMGGIGETQYF
TGTGCCAGCAGCTCCATGGGGGGCATCGGAGAGACCCAGTACTTC
>NA|NA|TRBJ1-3|TRBV18|15
CASSPFRDSGNTIYF
TGTGCCAGCTCACCCTTCAGGGACTCTGGAAACACCATATATTTT
>NA|NA|TRBJ2-1|TRBV6-2/TRBV6-3|15
CASSYSAISYNEQFF
TGTGCCAGCAGTTACTCGGCTATTTCCTACAATGAGCAGTTCTTC
>NA|NA|TRBJ1-5|TRBV24-1|15
CATSDWTGGNQPQHF
TGTGCCACCAGTGACTGGACCGGAGGCAATCAGCCCCAGCATTTT
>NA|few|TRBJ1-2|TRBV29-1|11
CSVDRGYGYTF
TGCAGCGTTGACAGGGGCTATGGCTACACCTTC
>NA|NA|TRBJ1-6|TRBV18|16
CASSPQGLGYNSPLHF
TGTGCCAGCTCACCACAGGGGCTGGGCTATAATTCACCCCTCCACTTT
>NA|NA|TRBJ1-1|TRBV19|16
CASTSPHNSMNTEAFF
TGTGCCAGTACCTCACCCCACAACAGCATGAACACTGAAGCTTTCTTT
>NA|once|TRBJ2-2|TRBV4-2|15
CASSQELLDSGELFF
TGTGCCAGCAGCCAAGAGCTTCTAGATTCCGGGGAGCTGTTTTTT
>NA|NA|TRBJ1-4|TRBV4-3|16
CASSQDHRGGNEKLFF
TGCGCCAGCAGCCAAGATCATCGGGGCGGTAATGAAAAACTGTTTTTT
>NA|NA|TRBJ2-2|TRBV5-1|16
CASSLGGTQTTGELFF
TGCGCCAGCAGCTTGGGGGGGACACAGACAACCGGGGAGCTGTTTTTT
>NA|medium-sized|TRBJ1-2|TRBV29-1|10
CSVGTEGYTF
TGCAGCGTTGGCACTGAGGGCTACACCTTC
>TRBD1|once|TRBJ1-4|TRBV3-1/TRBV3-2|14
CASSQRDSNEKLFF
TGTGCCAGCAGCCAACGGGACAGTAATGAAAAACTGTTTTTT
>TRBD2|once|TRBJ2-2|TRBV18|17
CASSPSAGGGNTGELFF
TGTGCCAGCTCACCATCGGCCGGCGGGGGGAACACCGGGGAGCTGTTTTTT
>NA|few|TRBJ1-5|TRBV2|14
CASRVAGVNQPQHF
TGTGCCAGCAGGGTTGCCGGGGTAAATCAGCCCCAGCATTTT
>NA|NA|TRBJ1-5|TRBV7-2|13
CASSFQGNQPQHF
TGTGCCAGCAGTTTTCAGGGGAATCAGCCCCAGCATTTT
>NA|NA|TRBJ1-5|TRBV4-3|16
CASSQEYRQGNQPQHF
TGCGCCAGCAGCCAAGAGTACAGGCAGGGGAATCAGCCCCAGCATTTT
>TRBD1|NA|TRBJ2-2|TRBV9|14
CASSATGFTGELFF
TGTGCCAGCAGCGCGACAGGGTTCACCGGGGAGCTGTTTTTT
>NA|NA|TRBJ2-5|TRBV2|15
CASSENLLYQETQYF
TGTGCCAGCAGTGAAAACTTACTGTACCAAGAGACCCAGTACTTC
>TRBD1|NA|TRBJ1-5|TRBV30|15
CAWNTGQEVNQPQHF
TGTGCCTGGAATACGGGACAGGAAGTCAATCAGCCCCAGCATTTT
>NA|NA|TRBJ1-2|TRBV30|17
CAWSSISGTALKGGYTF
TGTGCCTGGAGTAGTATTAGTGGGACGGCCCTTAAGGGAGGCTACACCTTC
>NA|NA|TRBJ2-3|TRBV3-1/TRBV3-2|17
CASSPHPGAYSTDTQYF
TGTGCCAGCAGCCCCCACCCTGGAGCCTATAGCACAGATACGCAGTATTTT
>TRBD2|NA|TRBJ2-3|TRBV7-6|16
CASSFGAGGFTDTQYF
TGTGCCAGCAGCTTTGGGGCGGGGGGTTTCACAGATACGCAGTATTTT
>NA|once|TRBJ2-1|TRBV18|21
CASSPSGPGQRIKSSYNEQFF
TGTGCCAGCTCACCATCAGGGCCGGGACAAAGGATTAAGAGCTCCTACAATGAGCAGTTCTTC
>NA|NA|TRBJ2-3|TRBV4-1|15
CASSQQGFGADTQYF
TGCGCCAGCAGCCAACAAGGATTCGGGGCGGATACGCAGTATTTT
>NA|NA|TRBJ1-2|TRBV5-1|15
CASSLAAAIPNGYTF
TGCGCCAGCAGCTTGGCCGCAGCTATCCCCAATGGCTACACCTTC
>TRBD2|NA|TRBJ2-1|TRBV24-1|16
CATSDSLAGSYNEQFF
TGTGCCACCAGTGATTCCCTAGCGGGGAGCTACAATGAGCAGTTCTTC
>TRBD1|NA|TRBJ1-2|TRBV6-5|14
CASRAGQGYSGYTF
TGTGCCAGCAGGGCCGGACAGGGGTACTCTGGCTACACCTTC
>NA|NA|TRBJ1-6|TRBV25-1|15
CASRRHGSYNSPLHF
TGTGCCAGCAGAAGACATGGCTCCTATAATTCACCCCTCCACTTT
>NA|NA|TRBJ1-1|TRBV6-5|13
CASSGTWKTEAFF
TGTGCCAGCAGCGGGACATGGAAAACTGAAGCTTTCTTT
>NA|NA|TRBJ1-1|TRBV2|13
CATRGRGHTEAFF
TGTGCCACCCGCGGCAGGGGCCACACTGAAGCTTTCTTT
>NA|NA|TRBJ1-1|TRBV5-1|17
CASSQRAAGEMNTEAFF
TGCGCCAGCAGCCAAAGGGCGGCAGGTGAGATGAACACTGAAGCTTTCTTT
>NA|NA|TRBJ1-1|TRBV9|14
CASSVALAATEAFF
TGTGCCAGCAGCGTAGCTTTAGCAGCCACTGAAGCTTTCTTT
>NA|NA|TRBJ2-2|TRBV12-3/TRBV12-4|13
CASSFVSGGELFF
TGTGCCAGCAGTTTTGTATCTGGAGGGGAGCTGTTTTTT
>NA|NA|TRBJ1-5|TRBV3-1/TRBV3-2|14
CASSLTGIYQPQHF
TGTGCCAGCAGCTTGACCGGGATTTATCAGCCCCAGCATTTT
>TRBD1|NA|TRBJ2-1|TRBV7-9|16
CASSSPAGTGSNEQFF
TGTGCCAGCAGCTCCCCAGCGGGGACAGGGAGCAATGAGCAGTTCTTC
>TRBD1|NA|TRBJ1-2|TRBV28|13
CASRQGRSYGYTF
TGTGCCAGCCGACAGGGGCGAAGCTATGGCTACACCTTC
>TRBD1|once|TRBJ1-1|TRBV11-2|18
CASSSAYTGGTWNTEAFF
TGTGCCAGCAGCTCTGCCTACACAGGGGGGACATGGAACACTGAAGCTTTCTTT
>NA|NA|TRBJ2-1|TRBV7-2|15
CASSLVSGSYNEQFF
TGTGCCAGCAGCTTAGTGTCCGGCTCCTACAATGAGCAGTTCTTC
>NA|NA|TRBJ2-3|TRBV9|12
CASSVRTDTQYF
TGTGCCAGCAGCGTGCGTACAGATACGCAGTATTTT
>TRBD2|once|TRBJ2-3|TRBV29-1|13
CSVEEREGDTQYF
TGCAGCGTTGAAGAAAGGGAGGGAGATACGCAGTATTTT
>NA|NA|TRBJ2-2|TRBV7-3|14
CASSTGTPGGELFF
TGTGCCAGCAGCACAGGGACCCCCGGGGGGGAGCTGTTTTTT
>TRBD2|NA|TRBJ2-1|TRBV4-1|16
CASSRALAEFYNEQFF
TGCGCCAGCAGCCGGGCACTAGCGGAATTCTACAATGAGCAGTTCTTC
>TRBD2|NA|TRBJ2-3|TRBV7-3|14
CASSLVAGLDTQYF
TGTGCCAGCAGCTTGGTAGCGGGGTTAGATACGCAGTATTTT
>NA|NA|TRBJ2-1|TRBV9|17
CASSIHRGTSDYNEQFF
TGTGCCAGCAGCATCCATCGGGGGACATCGGACTACAATGAGCAGTTCTTC
>TRBD1|NA|TRBJ2-2|TRBV5-1|15
CASSLPGGNTGELFF
TGCGCCAGCAGCTTACCAGGGGGGAACACCGGGGAGCTGTTTTTT
>TRBD2|NA|TRBJ2-3|TRBV7-2|17
CASSLAVAAGGTYTQYF
TGTGCCAGCAGCTTAGCTGTAGCGGCGGGGGGAACGTATACGCAGTATTTT
>NA|NA|TRBJ2-3|TRBV7-3|14
CASSPQGNTDTQYF
TGTGCCAGCAGCCCCCAGGGGAACACAGATACGCAGTATTTT
>TRBD1|NA|TRBJ1-4|TRBV19|15
CASSIERTGAEKLFF
TGTGCCAGTAGTATAGAAAGGACAGGGGCCGAAAAACTGTTTTTT